This T cell receptor beta chain was profiled in a study of cytomegalovirus exposure and HLA in healthy donors. Findings of the study overall: Further analysis was carried out later, and it showed several of the most significant clusters appearing linked to common viral pathogens. Later on, a genetic analysis was performed. It linked a missense variant in DCLRE1C with V- and J-gene trimming of TCR beta. Some V segments, TRBV6-2 and TRBV6-3 among them, were indistinguishable and were therefore excluded. Accurate prediction of most subjects' HLA-A and HLA-B alleles from TCR beta sequences was reported.

It was with 60 Vbeta and 13 Jbeta primers that the PCR ran. Repertoires were generated with immunoSEQ multiplex PCR, while TCRdb's copy carries only in-frame clones and drops some. Of 170,000 or so clones in the sample, approximately 78% were seen once. Germline CDR1 SGDLS, CDR2 YYNGEE. Trimming removed 1 base from V and 5 bases from J, with 12 bases in between. The CDR3 sequence is 15 residues long. To note about this clone: No antigen is known for it.

The source is a woman aged 45-60 years in good health and CMV-seropositive. The rearrangement joins TRBV9 to TRBJ2-2; a possible D gene is TRBD1 (6 bases). The specimen was PBMCs. CDR3 sequence: CASSVWTDQTGELFF. CDR3 nucleotides: TGTGCCAGCAGCGTATGGACAGACCAAACCGGGGAGCTGTTTTTT.